Here is one TCR beta chain with its context. What it recognizes is unknown. The CDR3 totals 16 residues. Per germline, CDR1 SEHNR and CDR2 FQNEAQ (reference sequence). The V end was cut by 1 base, the J end by 4 bases, with 16 bases between. This entry belongs to a study of T cells after yellow fever vaccination. Findings and limits, study-wide: Relatively few clonotypes were ones that appeared in both CD4 and CD8 compartments. A faster peak, day 5 versus 15, was reached by the weaker secondary response. Primary-vaccination clones mostly resurfaced post-booster (96% CD4, approximately 87% CD8).

TCR cDNA was made by 5'RACE template switching, adding a universal primer site and UMIs. MiXCR, applied by TCRdb to the 5' RACE reads, yields one record per CDR3 protein. The sample records some 320,000 distinct CDR3 sequences, 4% to 5.5% being singletons. This clonotype originated in a man in his late teens or twenties who received the YFV17D yellow fever vaccine. The material sequenced was PBMCs, taken 15 days after the yellow fever booster vaccination. The chain uses TRBV7-9 and TRBJ1-2, with D unclear. The CDR3 sequence: CASSLGVGQSIYGYTF. CDR3 bases: TGTGCCAGCAGCTTAGGGGTGGGCCAGTCTATCTATGGCTACACCTTC.